These T cell receptor beta chains were read from a single sample in a study of blood T cell repertoires in COVID-19. Sequencing used immunoSEQ multiplex PCR; TCRdb keeps in-frame clones, though not all of them. Of 110,000 or so clones in the sample, roughly 80% are singletons; the top ten hold 1.5% to 1.8%. Sample: peripheral blood. The receptor source for this set is a man aged 45 to 65 with acute or convalescent COVID-19. The CDR3 runs from the conserved cysteine through the conserved F or W. Each record gives: CDR3 length, J gene, V gene, D gene, clone size, CDR3 protein, CDR3 DNA. The D gene is left open where the match is weak. Some rows mark clone size as missing; the rest say once, few, many or name a class of expanded clone.

>13|TRBJ2-3|TRBV3-1/TRBV3-2|NA|once
CASRMGRTDTQYF
TGTGCCAGCAGAATGGGGCGCACAGATACGCAGTATTTT
>14|TRBJ2-7|TRBV6-6|TRBD2|once
CASSGRWEGQQQYF
TGTGCCAGCAGTGGGCGTTGGGAGGGCCAACAGCAGTACTTC
>15|TRBJ2-1|TRBV9|TRBD2|NA
CASSVGTSGGHEQFF
TGTGCCAGCAGCGTAGGGACTAGCGGGGGTCATGAGCAGTTCTTC
>14|TRBJ2-7|TRBV7-9|NA|NA
CASRHTGTDYEQYF
TGTGCCAGCAGACATACCGGGACTGACTACGAGCAGTACTTC
>13|TRBJ2-7|TRBV5-1|TRBD1|NA
CASSLDRGHEQYF
TGCGCCAGCAGCTTGGACAGGGGGCACGAGCAGTACTTC
>15|TRBJ2-2|TRBV11-3|TRBD1|NA
CASSSRDSNTGELFF
TGTGCCAGCAGCTCCAGGGACAGTAACACCGGGGAGCTGTTTTTT
>13|TRBJ1-1|TRBV14|NA|NA
CASSQMRNTEAFF
TGTGCCAGCAGCCAAATGAGGAACACTGAAGCTTTCTTT
>11|TRBJ2-3|TRBV6-5|NA|NA
CASSHGDTQYF
TGTGCCAGCAGTCACGGGGATACGCAGTATTTT
>16|TRBJ1-1|TRBV11-2|TRBD1|few
CASSLVSRQGFTEAFF
TGTGCCAGCAGCTTAGTGTCTAGACAGGGTTTCACTGAAGCTTTCTTT
>15|TRBJ2-3|TRBV20-1|NA|NA
CSASGRVEGTDTQYF
TGCAGTGCTAGTGGCAGGGTTGAAGGCACAGATACGCAGTATTTT
>14|TRBJ1-1|TRBV11-2|TRBD1|once
CASSFLQGINEAFF
TGTGCCAGCAGCTTTCTACAGGGGATAAATGAAGCTTTCTTT
>15|TRBJ2-1|TRBV9|TRBD2|once
CASSVGLAGANEQFF
TGTGCCAGCAGCGTAGGGCTAGCGGGGGCTAATGAGCAGTTCTTC
>15|TRBJ1-2|TRBV9|TRBD1|once
CASSVKGQGAKGYTF
TGTGCCAGCAGCGTAAAAGGACAGGGGGCGAAAGGCTACACCTTC
>14|TRBJ2-3|TRBV5-5|TRBD1|NA
CASSLGTGPDTQYF
TGTGCCAGCAGCTTGGGGACAGGGCCAGATACGCAGTATTTT
>18|TRBJ1-6|TRBV15|TRBD1|NA
CATSRDLPGQGNGSPLHF
TGTGCCACCAGCAGAGATCTTCCAGGACAGGGAAACGGTTCACCCCTCCACTTT
>15|TRBJ1-6|TRBV19|NA|NA
CASSTTSGNNSPLHF
TGTGCCAGTAGTACGACTTCTGGAAACAATTCACCCCTCCACTTT
>14|TRBJ2-1|TRBV6-5|NA|NA
CASSYSIGDNEQFF
TGTGCCAGCAGTTACTCGATAGGGGATAATGAGCAGTTCTTC
>13|TRBJ1-1|TRBV11-2|TRBD1|NA
CASSINRGTEAFF
TGTGCCAGCAGCATTAACAGGGGGACTGAAGCTTTCTTT
>16|TRBJ2-2|TRBV5-4|TRBD1|NA
CASSSPGQGNTGELFF
TGTGCCAGCAGCTCTCCGGGACAGGGAAACACCGGGGAGCTGTTTTTT